This T cell receptor beta chain was retrieved from a study of T cell responses to AZD1222 COVID-19 vaccine. Study overall: Combined were second doses at about 4 or about 12 weeks.

Turning to this clone: What it binds is unknown.

Data came from immunoSEQ multiplex PCR; TCRdb stores just in-frame clones and leaves some out. The data hold about 96,000 clones, with under 90% observed a single time. From germline, CDR1 is SGHRS and CDR2 YFSETQ. The CDR3 extends over 15 amino acids. Trimming shortened V by 0 bases and J by 1 base, and 7 bases separated the two germline ends. Study outcomes and limitations: Most donors were white British and more were female, and clonal diversity was possibly underestimated. Spike-specific TCR repertoires showed rising breadth and depth after two AZD1222 doses. AZD1222 recipients seropositive at baseline numbered only five to seven.

The material sequenced was peripheral blood, taken on day 0 of AZD1222 vaccination. V and J are TRBV5-1 and TRBJ2-2; no clear D. The sequence was collected from an adult in good health. The CDR3 nucleotides are TGCGCCAGCAGCTTGGGGCAGCGGAACACCGGGGAGCTGTTTTTT. Translation: CASSLGQRNTGELFF.